The 29 T cell receptor beta chains in this list originate from one sample, sequenced in a study of T cell clonality in common variable immunodeficiency. Some clones are missing from TCRdb's copy, which holds only in-frame ones; the method was immunoSEQ multiplex PCR. The sample contains several thousand clones, none of them singletons. These receptors are not linked to any known antigen. Findings of the study overall: Fewer deletions and N-nucleotide insertions were reportedly seen in common variable immunodeficiency TCR beta sequences.

The specimen sequenced was peripheral blood mononuclear cells. Receptors were obtained from a human donor with common variable immunodeficiency.

This clone was seen repeatedly, ten times or more. The observed sequence ends 3 residues before the CDR3 terminus, with the missing tail filled in from the germline J gene. The chain links TRBV13 to TRBJ2-1; TRBD2 aligns across 8 bases. The germline V gene has CDR1 PRHDT and CDR2 FYEKMQ (reference sequence). V shed 8 bases and J 1 base; nucleotides not matched to a gene: 7. The length of the CDR3 is 15 residues. CDR3 loop: CASLRGGASYNEQFF. The DNA read from the CDR3 is TGTGCCAGCCTACGGGGGGGCGCGTCCTACAATGAG.

This clone was counted between two and nine times. The read ends 3 residues early relative to the CDR3; the germline J gene fills the gap. The rearrangement links TRBV2 to TRBJ1-5, with 7 bases lining up with TRBD1. The germline CDR1 and CDR2 sequences are SNHLY and FYNNEI. The CDR3 loop spans 14 amino acids. J was trimmed by 3 bases and V by 6 bases; bases with no gene match: 5. The CDR3 DNA, read in part, is TGTGCCAGCAGGTGGGACAGCCCCAATCAGCCC. It yields the protein CASRWDSPNQP. The whole CDR3 sequence reads CASRWDSPNQPQHF.

This clone was counted at least ten times. Read data end 3 residues before the CDR3 end; the end is taken from the germline J gene. The gene calls are TRBV7-8 and TRBJ2-1, with a tentative D call TRBD2 (5 bases). CDR3 length: 14 amino acids. Germline-derived CDR1 and CDR2 are SGHVS and FQNEAQ. V gave up 5 bases and J gave up 8 bases, with 16 bases separating them. This CDR3 reads CASSIATLVDEQFF. Incomplete CDR3 DNA: TGTGCCAGCAGCATTGCCACACTAGTCGATGAG.

The table lists this clone with a few counts. Read sequence stops 3 residues before the CDR3 end, and the germline J gene provides the missing end. J is TRBJ1-4 and V is TRBV5-1, with D unclear. Per the germline V gene, CDR1 is SGHRS and CDR2 is YFSETQ. The CDR3 is 18 residues long. CDR3 sequence reads: CAVPENPTAPAAWRTLFF. The covered CDR3 bases are TGCGCCGTTCCTGAAAACCCTACCGCGCCGGCGGCTTGGCGCACA. Complete variable domain (other parts from reference TRBV5-1 and TRBJ1-4): KAGVTQTPRYLIKTRGQQVTLSCSPISGHRSVSWYQQTPGQGLQFLFEYFSETQRNKGNFPGRFSGRQFSNSRSEMNVSTLELGDSALYLCAVPENPTAPAAWRTLFFGSGTQLSVL.

This clone was picked up many times. The read halts 3 residues ahead of the CDR3 end, with the missing end drawn from the germline J gene. The chain couples TRBV2 to TRBJ2-3; tentative D call: TRBD1 (6 bases). This CDR3 is built from 15 residues. V shed 7 bases and J shed 1 base, with 15 bases lying between them. Germline values: CDR1 SNHLY, CDR2 FYNNEI. This CDR3 is CASISRRQGTDTQYF. The CDR3 bases that were read are TGTGCCAGCATCTCCAGGAGACAGGGCACAGATACG.

By share of the sample, this clone is medium-sized. Sequencing ends 3 residues short of the CDR3 end; the germline J gene provides the rest. The chain couples TRBV7-2 to TRBJ2-1, with unresolved D. V dropped 5 bases and J dropped 4 bases, with 3 bases sitting between them. The CDR3 sequence is 11 residues long. Germline assignment: CDR1 SGHTA and CDR2 FQGNSA. Incomplete CDR3 DNA: TGTGCCAGCAGCCCTTACAATGAG. Translating gives CASSPYNE. The full CDR3 reads CASSPYNEQFF.

By frequency in the sample, this clone is medium-sized. The read terminates 3 residues before the CDR3 end, so the remaining end is supplied by the germline J gene. The sample carries other DNA sequences with the same CDR3. The chain has TRBV18 and TRBJ2-3; 7 nucleotides align to TRBD1. V was pared by 2 bases and J by 4 bases, with 3 bases of the junction left unmatched. Germline assignment: CDR1 KGHSH and CDR2 LQKENI. The CDR3 has 14 amino acids. Incomplete CDR3 DNA: TGTGCCAGCTCACCAATTAGGGGGCCAGATACG. This codes for CASSPIRGPDT. The full CDR3 is CASSPIRGPDTQYF.

This clone was counted at least ten times. The read halts 3 residues ahead of the CDR3 end, with the missing end drawn from the germline J gene. V is TRBV7-2 and J is TRBJ1-1, with 7 bases fitting TRBD1. Losses at the gene ends were 2 bases for V and 4 bases for J; bases not matched to a gene: 7. This CDR3 comprises 15 residues. Per germline, CDR1 SGHTA and CDR2 FQGNSA. The CDR3 spells CASSLTPGGITEAFF. The part of the CDR3 DNA that was read is TGTGCCAGCAGCTTAACCCCAGGGGGGATCACTGAA.

This clone was counted a few times. The read terminates 3 residues ahead of where the CDR3 ends, so the germline J gene completes it. The chain links TRBV7-9 to TRBJ1-2, with D possibly matching TRBD1 (5 bases). This CDR3 is built from 15 residues. Trimming took off 1 base at V and 0 bases at J, with 9 bases between the two ends. Germline CDR1 is SEHNR and CDR2 is FQNEAQ (reference sequence). The covered CDR3 bases are TGTGCCAGCAGCTTAGGCACAGGTACTAACTATGGC. Its translation is CASSLGTGTNYG. The complete CDR3 sequence is CASSLGTGTNYGYTF.

This clone was seen ten or more times. The sequenced fragment ends 3 residues before the CDR3 boundary, so the rest is inferred from the germline J gene. This chain connects TRBV5-1 to TRBJ2-5, with 11 bases matching TRBD2. The J segment lost 4 bases and the V segment lost 4 bases, leaving 3 bases of the junction unmatched. The CDR3 has 14 amino acids. CDR1 SGHRS and CDR2 YFSETQ come from the germline V gene. CDR3: CASSLSGRGETQYF. The covered CDR3 bases are TGCGCCAGCAGCCTTAGCGGGAGGGGAGAGACC. Drawing the rest from reference TRBV5-1 and TRBJ2-5, the complete variable domain is KAGVTQTPRYLIKTRGQQVTLSCSPISGHRSVSWYQQTPGQGLQFLFEYFSETQRNKGNFPGRFSGRQFSNSRSEMNVSTLELGDSALYLCASSLSGRGETQYFGPGTRLLVL.

This clone was counted ten times or more. Coverage ceases 3 residues before the CDR3 finishes, and the germline J gene fills in the end. The rearrangement joins TRBV4-1 to TRBJ1-2; D unresolved. There are 14 residues in the CDR3. Germline CDR1 is MGHRA and CDR2 is YSYEKL. V lost 2 bases and J 6 bases, leaving 13 bases between the germline ends. The CDR3 sequence: CASSQRYGQDGYTF. Incomplete CDR3 DNA: TGCGCCAGCAGCCAACGTTATGGGCAGGATGGC.

On this clone itself: This sequence is one base from a far larger clone and is likely a read error. The read falls 3 residues short of the CDR3 end, and the missing part is taken from the germline J gene. The sample carries other DNA sequences with the same CDR3. The chain links TRBV6-2 or TRBV6-3 to TRBJ1-5, with TRBD1 matching 7 bases. V gave up 6 bases and J gave up 7 bases; unmatched junction bases: 6. This CDR3 contains 13 residues. Germline V gene sequence: CDR1 MNHEY, CDR2 SVGEGT. The part of the CDR3 DNA that was read is TGTGCCAGCAGCGGGGACAGCGTGCAGCCC. Its translation is CASSGDSVQP. The whole CDR3 reads CASSGDSVQPQHF.

At least ten counts were recorded for this clone. Here the CDR3 reads CASSFLGLEGETQYF. CDR3 bases read: TGTGCCAGCAGCTTCCTGGGACTAGAAGGAGAGACC. The chain links TRBV7-9 to TRBJ2-5; 8 bases agree with TRBD2. The DNA ends 3 residues before the CDR3 does, and the rest of the CDR3 is filled in from the germline J gene. V shed 3 bases, J shed 4 bases, and the junction held 7 bases outside the gene matches. From germline, CDR1 is SEHNR and CDR2 FQNEAQ (reference sequence). The CDR3 runs 15 residues. Full variable domain (outside the CDR3, taken from reference TRBV7-9 and TRBJ2-5): DTGVSQNPRHKITKRGQNVTFRCDPISEHNRLYWYRQTLGQGPEFLTYFQNEAQLEKSRLLSDRFSAERPKGSFSTLEIQRTEQGDSAMYLCASSFLGLEGETQYFGPGTRLLVL.

The table lists this clone with many counts. The sequence runs out 3 residues before the end of the CDR3; the remainder is reconstructed from the germline J gene. The V call is TRBV12-3 or TRBV12-4, the J call TRBJ2-5, with D perhaps matching TRBD2 (6 bases). The CDR3 extends over 15 amino acids. Trimming removed 6 bases at V and 2 bases at J, with 16 bases between. The sequenced part of the CDR3 DNA is TGTGCCAGCAGCCGGAGAGCGGGTTATCAAGAGACC. Protein: CASSRRAGYQET. The CDR3, in full, reads CASSRRAGYQETQYF.

This clone was seen repeatedly, ten times or more. The sequence runs out 3 residues before the end of the CDR3; the remainder is reconstructed from the germline J gene. The chain recombines TRBV5-1 with TRBJ2-2; D is ambiguous. This CDR3 is 14 amino acids long. Germline values: CDR1 SGHRS, CDR2 YFSETQ. V lost 0 bases to trimming and J lost 5 bases, with 8 bases between them. The CDR3: CASSLEAVTGELFF. The sequenced part of the CDR3 DNA is TGCGCCAGCAGCTTGGAGGCAGTTACCGGGGAG.

In its sample, this clone was seen many times. The read is 3 residues too short to cover the CDR3 end, so that end is filled in from the germline J gene. J is TRBJ2-5 and V is TRBV5-1; D is perhaps TRBD1 (7 bases). Trimming cost V 6 bases and J 5 bases, with 14 bases left between them. The CDR3 covers 13 residues. Germline CDR1 is SGHRS and CDR2 is YFSETQ. The CDR3 loop is CASTPSGGETQYF. Partial CDR3 DNA: TGCGCCAGCACCCCCTCAGGGGGGGAGACC.

This clone was observed at least ten times. The read ends 3 residues early relative to the CDR3; the germline J gene fills the gap. The rearrangement uses TRBV7-8 and TRBJ1-5; D remains unclear. The CDR3 is 16 amino acids. CDR1 is SGHVS, CDR2 FQNEAQ, per germline. V lost 2 bases and J 1 base, leaving 12 bases between the germline ends. CDR3 loop: CASSLSRFVSNQPQHF. CDR3 bases read: TGTGCCAGCAGCTTAAGTCGGTTTGTAAGCAATCAGCCC.

By share, this clone counts as medium-sized. The read halts 3 residues ahead of the CDR3 end, with the missing end drawn from the germline J gene. This chain uses TRBV5-1 with TRBJ2-7; 10 bases fit TRBD2. The CDR3 extends over 14 amino acids. The V segment lost 6 bases and the J segment 6 bases; nucleotides outside the gene matches: 9. In germline, CDR1 is SGHRS, CDR2 YFSETQ. CDR3 DNA, as far as it was read: TGCGCCAGCACCTTAGCGGGAGGCTCGACCGAG. Translation: CASTLAGGSTE. The full CDR3 reads CASTLAGGSTEQYF.

This clone was found many times. The sequence runs out 3 residues before the end of the CDR3; the remainder is reconstructed from the germline J gene. The chain joins TRBV18 to TRBJ2-3, with a possible D match to TRBD1 (6 bases). This CDR3 is 15 amino acids long. The germline CDR1 and CDR2 sequences are KGHSH and LQKENI. V lost 2 bases, J lost 0 bases, and 9 bases lay in between. CDR3 bases read: TGTGCCAGCTCACCATGGACAGAGAGCACAGATACG. It yields the protein CASSPWTESTDT. The whole CDR3 reads CASSPWTESTDTQYF.

This clone was seen at least ten times. From the germline J gene comes the end of the CDR3, since the read stops 3 residues before it. The V and J genes are TRBV30 and TRBJ2-7; a possible D gene is TRBD1 (7 bases). The germline V gene encodes CDR1 GTSNPN and CDR2 SVGIG (reference sequence). Deletions cut 7 bases from V and 2 bases from J, with 18 bases between. This CDR3 has 14 residues. This chain's CDR3 is CASAPQGGPYEQYF. The CDR3 DNA, read in part, is TGTGCCTCCGCACCTCAGGGGGGACCCTACGAG.

At least ten counts were recorded for this clone. With the read ending 3 residues before the CDR3 end, the germline J gene is used to fill in that end. The chain couples TRBV12-3 or TRBV12-4 to TRBJ2-7; D remains unclear. V was pared by 4 bases and J by 3 bases, with 10 bases between. The CDR3 sequence is 13 residues long. This CDR3 reads CASSSGTDYEQYF. Partial CDR3 DNA: TGTGCCAGCAGTTCCGGAACAGACTACGAG.

This clone has ten or more counts. The CDR3 end is not reached by the read, which stops 3 residues before it; the germline J gene fills it in. This chain links TRBV5-6 with TRBJ1-2; D call uncertain. The CDR3 spans 13 residues. Germline-derived CDR1 and CDR2 are SGHDT and YYEEEE. The part of the CDR3 DNA that was read is TGTGCCAGCAGCTTGGCAGTTCACCTCGAC. Protein product: CASSLAVHLD. The CDR3 in full is CASSLAVHLDYTF.

Points on this clone: Coverage ceases 3 residues before the CDR3 finishes, and the germline J gene fills in the end. The chain recombines TRBV5-1 with TRBJ2-7; weak D call: TRBD2 (7 bases). Trimming took off 5 bases at V and 3 bases at J, with 15 bases between the two ends. Germline V lookup: CDR1 SGHRS, CDR2 YFSETQ. The CDR3 contains 14 residues. CDR3 bases read: TGCGCCAGCAGATCCGAGGGGGGGGACTACGAG. It encodes CASRSEGGDYE. The CDR3 as a whole reads CASRSEGGDYEQYF.

This clone qualifies as medium-sized. Coverage ceases 3 residues before the CDR3 finishes, and the germline J gene fills in the end. This rearrangement joins TRBV19 to TRBJ1-5; TRBD1 aligns across 7 bases. Losses at the gene ends were 0 bases for V and 2 bases for J; bases not matched to a gene: 4. The CDR3 contains 16 residues. Germline V gene data show CDR1 as LNHDA and CDR2 as SQIVND (reference sequence). The sequenced CDR3 bases are TGTGCCAGTAGTATAGATGGTACAGGGGGCAATCAGCCC. Encoded protein: CASSIDGTGGNQP. The whole CDR3 protein reads CASSIDGTGGNQPQHF.

This clone was counted at least ten times. The DNA ends 3 residues before the CDR3 does, and the rest of the CDR3 is filled in from the germline J gene. V usage is TRBV2 and J usage is TRBJ1-4; D may be TRBD1 (6 bases). The CDR3 consists of 15 residues. V lost 5 bases to trimming and J lost 5 bases, with 15 bases between them. Germline V CDR1 and CDR2: SNHLY, FYNNEI. The CDR3 bases that were read are TGTGCCAGCAGTCCACTACAGGGCCCAAATGAAAAA. This encodes CASSPLQGPNEK. The entire CDR3 protein is CASSPLQGPNEKLFF.

This clone is deemed medium-sized. The CDR3 here is CASSRTQGSTEAFF. The sequenced part of the CDR3 DNA is TGTGCCAGCAGCCGAACCCAGGGAAGCACTGAA. The rearrangement links TRBV11-2 to TRBJ1-1, with D perhaps TRBD1 (5 bases). The read ends 3 residues before the CDR3 terminus; that terminus is restored from the germline J gene. With 5 bases removed from V and 4 bases from J, the gap between germline ends came to 14 bases. Germline V CDR1 and CDR2: SGHAT, FQNNGV. The CDR3 contains 14 residues.

As concerns this clone: With the read ending 3 residues before the CDR3 end, the germline J gene is used to fill in that end. The V and J genes are TRBV10-3 and TRBJ2-7, with 10 bases matching TRBD2. The V and J ends lost 6 bases and 4 bases, in that order; junction bases with no gene match: 3. The CDR3 is made up of 13 amino acids. The V gene's germline CDR1 is ENHRY and CDR2 SYGVKD. The CDR3 reads CAIRATSGYEQYF. CDR3 DNA (partial): TGTGCCATCAGGGCGACTAGCGGGTACGAG.

Comment on this clone: Read coverage stops 3 residues before the CDR3 terminus; the germline J gene supplies the remainder. The rearrangement links TRBV7-9 to TRBJ1-1, with a possible D match to TRBD1 (6 bases). The CDR3 runs 14 residues. CDR1 and CDR2 from the germline V gene are SEHNR and FQNEAQ (reference sequence). V lost 3 bases and J 6 bases, leaving 14 bases between the germline ends. CDR3 protein: CASSFRGGSAEAFF. CDR3 bases read: TGTGCCAGCAGCTTCAGGGGAGGGAGCGCTGAA.

This clone was recorded many times. The read stops 3 residues short of the end of the CDR3; the missing end is completed from the germline J gene. This rearrangement joins TRBV7-2 to TRBJ2-7; 7 bases agree with TRBD1. CDR1 and CDR2 (germline): SGHTA, FQGNSA. The CDR3 extends over 15 amino acids. Unmatched junction bases numbered 12, after V lost 4 bases and J lost 6 bases. CDR3: CASSSGRGRMGEQYF. CDR3 DNA (partial): TGTGCCAGCAGCTCCGGTAGGGGGCGAATGGGCGAG.